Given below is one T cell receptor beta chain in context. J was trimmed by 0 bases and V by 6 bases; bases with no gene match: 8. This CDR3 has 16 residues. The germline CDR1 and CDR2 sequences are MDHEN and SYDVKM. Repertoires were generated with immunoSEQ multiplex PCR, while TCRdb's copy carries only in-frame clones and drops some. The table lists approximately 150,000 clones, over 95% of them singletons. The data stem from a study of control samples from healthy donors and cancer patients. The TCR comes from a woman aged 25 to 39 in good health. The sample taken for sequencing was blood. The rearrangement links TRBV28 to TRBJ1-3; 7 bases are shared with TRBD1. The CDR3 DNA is TGTGCCAGCAGACAAACTACAGGGGCCTCTGGAAACACCATATATTTT. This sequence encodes CASRQTTGASGNTIYF.